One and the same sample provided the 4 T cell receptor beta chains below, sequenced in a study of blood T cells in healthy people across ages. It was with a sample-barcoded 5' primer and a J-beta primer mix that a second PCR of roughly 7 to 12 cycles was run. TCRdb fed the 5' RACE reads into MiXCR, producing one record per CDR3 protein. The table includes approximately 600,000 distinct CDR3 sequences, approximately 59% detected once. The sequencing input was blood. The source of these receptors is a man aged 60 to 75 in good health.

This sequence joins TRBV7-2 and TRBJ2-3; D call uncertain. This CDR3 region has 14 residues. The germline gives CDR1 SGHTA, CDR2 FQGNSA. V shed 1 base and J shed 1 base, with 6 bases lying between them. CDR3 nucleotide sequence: TGTGCCAGCAGCTTAGACTTACGCACAGATACGCAGTATTTT. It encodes CASSLDLRTDTQYF.

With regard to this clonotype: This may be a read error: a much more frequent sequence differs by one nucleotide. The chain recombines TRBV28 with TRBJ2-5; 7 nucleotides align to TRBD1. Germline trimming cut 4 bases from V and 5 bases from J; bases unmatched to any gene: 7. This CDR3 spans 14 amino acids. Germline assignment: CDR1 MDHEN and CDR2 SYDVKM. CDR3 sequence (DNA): TGTGCCAGCAGTTCGGGACAGTTACACGAGACCCAGTACTTC. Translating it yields CASSSGQLHETQYF. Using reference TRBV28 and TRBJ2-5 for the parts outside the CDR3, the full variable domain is DVKVTQSSRYLVKRTGEKVFLECVQDMDHENMFWYRQDPGLGLRLIYFSYDVKMKEKGDIPEGYSVSREKKERFSLILESASTNQTSMYLCASSSGQLHETQYFGPGTRLLVL.

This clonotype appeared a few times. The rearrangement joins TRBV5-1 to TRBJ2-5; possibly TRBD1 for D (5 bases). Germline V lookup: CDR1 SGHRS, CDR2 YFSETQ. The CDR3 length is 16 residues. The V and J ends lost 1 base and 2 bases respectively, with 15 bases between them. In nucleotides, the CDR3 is TGCGCCAGCAGCTTGCTTCGTGTAGGGGCGCAAGAGACCCAGTACTTC. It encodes CASSLLRVGAQETQYF.

The CDR3 loop reads CASSQGLGNGELFF. CDR3 coding DNA: TGTGCCAGCAGCCAAGGGCTAGGCAACGGGGAGCTGTTTTTT. This rearrangement joins TRBV3-1 to TRBJ2-2, with D unclear. V was trimmed by 1 base and J by 7 bases, leaving 10 bases between them. In germline, CDR1 is LGHDT, CDR2 YNNKEL (reference sequence). This CDR3 has 14 amino acids. Variable domain in full (rest from reference TRBV3-1 and TRBJ2-2): DTAVSQTPKYLVTQMGNDKSIKCEQNLGHDTMYWYKQDSKKFLKIMFSYNNKELIINETVPNRFSPKSPDKAHLNLHINSLELGDSAVYFCASSQGLGNGELFFGEGSRLTVL.